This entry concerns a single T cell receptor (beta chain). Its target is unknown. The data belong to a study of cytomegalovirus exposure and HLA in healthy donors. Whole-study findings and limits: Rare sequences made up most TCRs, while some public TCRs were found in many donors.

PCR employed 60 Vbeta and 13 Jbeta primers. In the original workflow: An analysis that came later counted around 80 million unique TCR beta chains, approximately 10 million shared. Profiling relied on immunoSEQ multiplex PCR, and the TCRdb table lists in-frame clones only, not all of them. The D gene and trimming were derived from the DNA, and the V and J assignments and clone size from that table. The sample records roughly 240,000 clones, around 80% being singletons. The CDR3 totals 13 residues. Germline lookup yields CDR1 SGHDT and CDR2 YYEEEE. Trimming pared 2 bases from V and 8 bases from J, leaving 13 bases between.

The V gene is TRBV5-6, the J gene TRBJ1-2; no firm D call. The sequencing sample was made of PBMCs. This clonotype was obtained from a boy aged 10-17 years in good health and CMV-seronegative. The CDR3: CASSFGQRAGYTF. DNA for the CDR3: TGTGCCAGCAGCTTCGGGCAGAGGGCGGGCTACACCTTC.